This TCR beta chain is from a study of cytomegalovirus exposure and HLA in healthy donors. Use of 60 Vbeta and 13 Jbeta primers characterized the PCR. Data came from immunoSEQ multiplex PCR; TCRdb stores just in-frame clones and leaves some out. Of about 160,000 clones in the sample, approximately 84% are singletons; the top ten hold roughly 0.38%. The germline V gene has CDR1 SQVTM and CDR2 ANQGSEA. There are 12 residues in the CDR3. It was healthy bone marrow donors who served as donors. In its sample, this clone was seen once. The source is a boy under 10 years old in good health and CMV-seronegative. Source material: PBMCs. V usage is TRBV29-1 and J usage is TRBJ2-5, with 7 bases matching TRBD2. Judging by the DNA end, TRBJ2-7 fits better; the J call may be wrong. The CDR3 DNA reads as TGCAGCGTATGGACTAGTAAGGGCGAGCAGTACTTC. As protein: CSVWTSKGEQYF.